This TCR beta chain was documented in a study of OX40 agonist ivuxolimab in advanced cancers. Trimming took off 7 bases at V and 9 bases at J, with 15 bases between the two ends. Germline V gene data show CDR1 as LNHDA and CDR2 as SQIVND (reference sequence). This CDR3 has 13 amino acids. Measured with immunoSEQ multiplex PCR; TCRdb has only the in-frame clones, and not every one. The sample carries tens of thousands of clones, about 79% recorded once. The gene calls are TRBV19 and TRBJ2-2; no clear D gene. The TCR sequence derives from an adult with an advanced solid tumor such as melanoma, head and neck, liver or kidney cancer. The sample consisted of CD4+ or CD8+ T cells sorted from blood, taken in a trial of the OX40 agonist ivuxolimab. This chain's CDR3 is CASTGSLTRELFF. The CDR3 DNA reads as TGTGCCAGTACCGGCAGCCTTACCAGGGAGCTGTTTTTT.